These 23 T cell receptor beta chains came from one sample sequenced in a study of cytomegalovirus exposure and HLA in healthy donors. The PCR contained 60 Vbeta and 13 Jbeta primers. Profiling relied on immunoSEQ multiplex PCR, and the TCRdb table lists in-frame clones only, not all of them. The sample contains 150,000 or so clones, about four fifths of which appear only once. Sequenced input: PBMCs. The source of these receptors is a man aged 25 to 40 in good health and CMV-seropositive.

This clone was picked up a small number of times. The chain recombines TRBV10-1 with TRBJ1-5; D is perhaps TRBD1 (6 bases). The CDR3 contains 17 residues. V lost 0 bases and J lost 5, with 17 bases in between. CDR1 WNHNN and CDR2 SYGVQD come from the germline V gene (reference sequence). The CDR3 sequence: CASSESMEPTGHQPQHF. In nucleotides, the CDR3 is TGCGCCAGCAGTGAGTCGATGGAGCCCACAGGGCATCAGCCCCAGCATTTT.

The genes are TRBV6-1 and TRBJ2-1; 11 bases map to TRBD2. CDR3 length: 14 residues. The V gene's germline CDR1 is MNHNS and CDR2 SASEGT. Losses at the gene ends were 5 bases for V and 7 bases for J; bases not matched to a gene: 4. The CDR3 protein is CASSLAGGWNEQFF. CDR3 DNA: TGTGCCAGCAGTCTAGCGGGAGGATGGAATGAGCAGTTCTTC.

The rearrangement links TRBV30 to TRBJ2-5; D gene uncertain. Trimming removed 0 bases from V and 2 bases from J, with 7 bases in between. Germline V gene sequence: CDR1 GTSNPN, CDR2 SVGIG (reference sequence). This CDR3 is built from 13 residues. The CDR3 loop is CAWSVFHQETQYF. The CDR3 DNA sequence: TGTGCCTGGAGTGTATTCCATCAAGAGACCCAGTACTTC. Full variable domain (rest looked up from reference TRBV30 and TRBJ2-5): SQTIHQWPATLVQPVGSPLSLECTVEGTSNPNLYWYRQAAGRGLQLLFYSVGIGQISSEVPQNLSASRPQDRQFILSSKKLLLSDSGFYLCAWSVFHQETQYFGPGTRLLVL.

The chain's CDR3 is CASSPPGNWAGTEAFF. The CDR3 coding sequence is TGTGCCAGCAGCCCTCCAGGGAATTGGGCAGGGACTGAAGCTTTCTTT. The chain carries TRBV11-2 and TRBJ1-1, with D perhaps matching TRBD1 (5 bases). Per germline, CDR1 SGHAT and CDR2 FQNNGV. The V end lost 5 bases, the J end lost 5 bases, and 21 bases lay between the germline ends. The CDR3 sequence is 16 residues long. The full variable domain, completed using reference TRBV11-2 and TRBJ1-1, is EAGVAQSPRYKIIEKRQSVAFWCNPISGHATLYWYQQILGQGPKLLIQFQNNGVVDDSQLPKDRFSAERLKGVDSTLKIQPAKLEDSAVYLCASSPPGNWAGTEAFFGQGTRLTVV.

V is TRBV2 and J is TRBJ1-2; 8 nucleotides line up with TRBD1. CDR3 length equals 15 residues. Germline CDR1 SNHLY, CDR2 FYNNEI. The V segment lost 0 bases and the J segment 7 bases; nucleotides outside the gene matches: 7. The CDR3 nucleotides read TGTGCCAGCAGTGAAGCGCAGACAGGGGTGGGTGGCTACACCTTC. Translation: CASSEAQTGVGGYTF.

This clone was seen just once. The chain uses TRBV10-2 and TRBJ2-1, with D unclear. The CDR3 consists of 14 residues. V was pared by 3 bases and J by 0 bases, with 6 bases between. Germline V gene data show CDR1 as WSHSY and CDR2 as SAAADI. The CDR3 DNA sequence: TGCGCCAGCAGTGACTTGAGCTCCTACAATGAGCAGTTCTTC. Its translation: CASSDLSSYNEQFF.

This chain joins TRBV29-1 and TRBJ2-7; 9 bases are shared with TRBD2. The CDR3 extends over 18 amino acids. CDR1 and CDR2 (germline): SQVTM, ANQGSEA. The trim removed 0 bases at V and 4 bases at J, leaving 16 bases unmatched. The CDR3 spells CSVEDRRGVSTSGYEQYF. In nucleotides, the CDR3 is TGCAGCGTTGAAGATCGCCGCGGGGTTTCGACTAGCGGTTACGAGCAGTACTTC.

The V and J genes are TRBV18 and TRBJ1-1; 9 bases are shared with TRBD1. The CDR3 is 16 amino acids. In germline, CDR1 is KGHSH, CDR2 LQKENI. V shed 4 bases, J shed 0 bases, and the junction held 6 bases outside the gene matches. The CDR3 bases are TGTGCCAGCTCACAAGAGACAGGGGGTATGAACACTGAAGCTTTCTTT. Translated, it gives CASSQETGGMNTEAFF.

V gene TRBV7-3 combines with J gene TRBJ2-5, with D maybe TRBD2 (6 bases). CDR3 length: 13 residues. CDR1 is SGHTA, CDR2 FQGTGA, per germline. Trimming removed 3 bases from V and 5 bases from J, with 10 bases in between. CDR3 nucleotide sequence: TGTGCCAGCAGCTTTGGCAGCGGGGAGACCCAGTACTTC. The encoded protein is CASSFGSGETQYF.

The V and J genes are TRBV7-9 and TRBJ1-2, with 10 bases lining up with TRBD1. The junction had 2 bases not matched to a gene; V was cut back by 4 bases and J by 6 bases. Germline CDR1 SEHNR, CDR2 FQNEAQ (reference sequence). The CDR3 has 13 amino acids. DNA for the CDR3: TGTGCCAGCAGCTCGACAGGGGGCGATGGCTACACCTTC. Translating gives CASSSTGGDGYTF.

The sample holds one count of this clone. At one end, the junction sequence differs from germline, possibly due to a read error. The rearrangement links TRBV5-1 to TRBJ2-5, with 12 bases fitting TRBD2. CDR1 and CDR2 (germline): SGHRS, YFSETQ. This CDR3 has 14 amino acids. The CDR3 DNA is TGCGCCAGCAGCTTGAGACTAGCGGGAGAGGCCCAGTACTTC. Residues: CASSLRLAGEAQYF.

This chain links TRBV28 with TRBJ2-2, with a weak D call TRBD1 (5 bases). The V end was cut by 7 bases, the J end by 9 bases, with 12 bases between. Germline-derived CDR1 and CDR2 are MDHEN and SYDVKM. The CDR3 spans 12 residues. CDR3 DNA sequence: TGTGCCAGCACCAGGGCAACCCGGGAGCTGTTTTTT. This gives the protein CASTRATRELFF.

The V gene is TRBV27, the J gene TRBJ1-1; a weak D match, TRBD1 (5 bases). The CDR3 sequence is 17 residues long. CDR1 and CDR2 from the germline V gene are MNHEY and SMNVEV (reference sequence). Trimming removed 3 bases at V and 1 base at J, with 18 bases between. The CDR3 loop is CASSFGGVPLANTEAFF. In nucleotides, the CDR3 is TGTGCCAGCAGTTTCGGAGGGGTCCCCCTGGCGAACACTGAAGCTTTCTTT.

Here the CDR3 reads CASSLQGTGSYNEQFF. The CDR3 DNA reads as TGTGCCAGCAGCTTGCAGGGGACCGGCTCCTACAATGAGCAGTTCTTC. The chain joins TRBV7-2 to TRBJ2-1; TRBD1 is a possible D gene (6 bases). The germline V and J ends were trimmed by 3 bases and 0 bases, with 12 bases remaining between them. CDR1 and CDR2 (germline): SGHTA, FQGNSA. The CDR3 is made up of 16 amino acids.

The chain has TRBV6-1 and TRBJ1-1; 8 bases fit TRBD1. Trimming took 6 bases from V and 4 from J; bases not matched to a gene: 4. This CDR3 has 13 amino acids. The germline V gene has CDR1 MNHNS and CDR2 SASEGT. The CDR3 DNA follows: TGTGCCAGCAGCAGGGGGCGCGTCACTGAAGCTTTCTTT. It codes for CASSRGRVTEAFF.

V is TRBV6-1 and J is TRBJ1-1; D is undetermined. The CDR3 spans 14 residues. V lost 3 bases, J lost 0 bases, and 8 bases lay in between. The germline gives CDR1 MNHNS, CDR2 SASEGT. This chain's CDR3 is CASSDFGLNTEAFF. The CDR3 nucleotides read TGTGCCAGCAGTGACTTTGGCCTGAACACTGAAGCTTTCTTT.

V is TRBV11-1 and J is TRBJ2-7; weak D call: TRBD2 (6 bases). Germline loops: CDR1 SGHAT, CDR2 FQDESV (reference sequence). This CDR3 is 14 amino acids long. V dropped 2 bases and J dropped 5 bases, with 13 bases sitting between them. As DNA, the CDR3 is TGTGCCAGCAGCTTATTTCGGGGGACCGACGAGCAGTACTTC. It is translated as CASSLFRGTDEQYF.

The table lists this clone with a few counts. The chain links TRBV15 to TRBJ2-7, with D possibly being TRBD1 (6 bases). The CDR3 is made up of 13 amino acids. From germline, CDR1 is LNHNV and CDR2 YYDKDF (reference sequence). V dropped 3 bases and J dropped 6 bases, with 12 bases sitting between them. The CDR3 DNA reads TGTGCCACCAGCAGCCGGGGACAAGCCGAGCAGTACTTC. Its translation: CATSSRGQAEQYF.

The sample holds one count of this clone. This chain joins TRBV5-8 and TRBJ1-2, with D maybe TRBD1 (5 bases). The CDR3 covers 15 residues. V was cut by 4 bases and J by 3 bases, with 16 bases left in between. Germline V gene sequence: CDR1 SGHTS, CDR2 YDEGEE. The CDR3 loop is CASSAWEGRDYGYTF. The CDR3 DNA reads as TGTGCCAGCAGCGCATGGGAGGGGCGAGACTATGGCTACACCTTC.

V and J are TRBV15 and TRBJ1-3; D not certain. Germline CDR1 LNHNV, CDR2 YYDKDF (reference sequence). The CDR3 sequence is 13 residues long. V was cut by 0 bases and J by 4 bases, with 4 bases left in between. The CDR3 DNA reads TGTGCCACCAGCAGAGACCGGGGAAACACCATATATTTT. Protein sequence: CATSRDRGNTIYF.

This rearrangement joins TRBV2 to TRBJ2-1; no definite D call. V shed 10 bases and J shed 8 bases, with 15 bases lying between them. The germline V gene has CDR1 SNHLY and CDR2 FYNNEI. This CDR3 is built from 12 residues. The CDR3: CAIGLTVYEQFF. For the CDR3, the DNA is TGTGCCATCGGATTAACAGTGTATGAGCAGTTCTTC.

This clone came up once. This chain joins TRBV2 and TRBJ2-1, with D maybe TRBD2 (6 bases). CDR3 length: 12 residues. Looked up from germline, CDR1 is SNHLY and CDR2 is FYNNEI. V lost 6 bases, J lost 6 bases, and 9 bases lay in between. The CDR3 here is CASRLEGNEQFF. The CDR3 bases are TGTGCCAGCAGGTTGGAGGGCAATGAGCAGTTCTTC.

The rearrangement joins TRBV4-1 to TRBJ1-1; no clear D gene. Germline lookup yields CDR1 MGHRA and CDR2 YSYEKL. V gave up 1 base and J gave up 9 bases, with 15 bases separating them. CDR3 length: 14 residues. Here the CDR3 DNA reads TGCGCCAGCAGCCAAGGAATTTCGGGGTTTAAAGCTTTCTTT. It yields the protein CASSQGISGFKAFF.